These 22 T cell receptor beta chains were sequenced from one sample in a study of circulating CD8 cells and anti-PD-1 response in melanoma. Live CD3+CD8+TCRalphabeta+ cells were sorted into four subsets by PD-1 and/or TIGIT. The QIAseq Immune Repertoire TCR panel built the libraries from roughly 16 ng of total RNA. TCRdb independently ran MiXCR on the reads; one entry per CDR3 protein. The sample consists of about 340 distinct CDR3 sequences, 8.2% of them appearing once. The input for sequencing was CD8+ T cells from PBMCs, taken at baseline or after one month of anti-PD-1 therapy (not recorded which). These receptors came from a human donor with melanoma.

This clonotype is classed as medium-sized. The chain is built from TRBV5-1 and TRBJ2-5, with D tentatively TRBD1 (5 bases). CDR1 and CDR2 (germline): SGHRS, YFSETQ. The CDR3 totals 14 residues. Trimming pared 7 bases from V and 2 bases from J, leaving 15 bases between. CDR3 coding DNA: TGCGCCAGCTCGTCCGGACACCTGCAAGAGACCCAGTACTTC. Translation gives CASSSGHLQETQYF. The variable domain in full, completed from reference TRBV5-1 and TRBJ2-5, reads KAGVTQTPRYLIKTRGQQVTLSCSPISGHRSVSWYQQTPGQGLQFLFEYFSETQRNKGNFPGRFSGRQFSNSRSEMNVSTLELGDSALYLCASSSGHLQETQYFGPGTRLLVL.

This clonotype rates as large. The gene calls are TRBV6-5 and TRBJ2-4; 10 nucleotides align to TRBD2. The CDR3 length is 18 residues. V dropped 5 bases and J dropped 0; count of bases not matched to a gene: 10. From germline, CDR1 is MNHEY and CDR2 SVGAGI. The CDR3 region has the DNA TGTGCCAGCAGTCTCACATCACTAGCGGGGACAGCCAAAAACATTCAGTACTTC. This encodes CASSLTSLAGTAKNIQYF.

Within the sample, this clonotype is medium-sized. The rearrangement links TRBV20-1 to TRBJ2-1; D gene unclear. V shed 1 base and J shed 3 bases, with 16 bases lying between them. Per germline, CDR1 DFQATT and CDR2 SNEGSKA (reference sequence). This CDR3 region has 16 residues. In DNA, the CDR3 is TGCAGTGCTAGAGCTCTTCGAGAGGTGATCTACAATGAGCAGTTCTTC. It translates to CSARALREVIYNEQFF.

By its share, this clonotype is large. The chain combines TRBV23-1 with TRBJ2-1; D not resolved. TRBV23-1 is filed as an ORF, its function uncertain. The length of the CDR3 is 12 residues. V lost 4 bases to trimming and J lost 6 bases, with 7 bases between them. The CDR3 spells CASSRQPNEQFF. The CDR3 coding sequence is TGCGCCAGCAGTCGACAACCCAATGAGCAGTTCTTC.

This clonotype is hyperexpanded in the sample. This chain joins TRBV5-6 and TRBJ1-1; no clear D. From germline, CDR1 is SGHDT and CDR2 YYEEEE. The CDR3 has 16 amino acids. With 0 bases removed from V and 4 bases from J, the gap between germline ends came to 16 bases. The CDR3, as DNA: TGTGCCAGCAGCTTGGAGTTCTCCATTGGGGTCACTGAAGCTTTCTTT. It codes for CASSLEFSIGVTEAFF.

This clonotype is medium-sized in the sample. The V and J genes are TRBV6-1 and TRBJ2-7; D is possibly TRBD1 or TRBD2 (5 bases each). Trimming took off 5 bases at V and 0 bases at J, with 14 bases between the two ends. The CDR3 is made up of 15 amino acids. Germline CDR1 is MNHNS and CDR2 is SASEGT. CDR3 coding DNA: TGTGCCAGCAGTATCCGGGACGCTGGCTCCTACGAGCAGTACTTC. Amino acid sequence: CASSIRDAGSYEQYF.

The chain has TRBV19 and TRBJ2-7, with 8 bases identical to TRBD1. CDR3 length: 13 residues. The germline gives CDR1 LNHDA, CDR2 SQIVND (reference sequence). With V trimmed by 6 bases and J by 6 bases, 7 bases remained unmatched. CDR3 DNA: TGTGCCAGTAGAGACAGGGGCCTCTGCGAGCAGTACTTC. This codes for CASRDRGLCEQYF.

A note on this clonotype: A junction boundary mismatches the germline segment, possibly from a read error. The gene calls are TRBV20-1 and TRBJ2-7; no reliable D call. CDR1 is DFQATT, CDR2 SNEGSKA, per germline (reference sequence). The length of the CDR3 is 13 residues. As DNA, the CDR3 is TGCAGTGGCGCGGACCCGAGCTCCTACGAGCAGCACTTC. Protein product: CSGADPSSYEQHF.

By share, this clonotype ranks as medium-sized. This rearrangement joins TRBV30 to TRBJ1-1; D might be TRBD1 (6 bases). CDR1 is GTSNPN and CDR2 is SVGIG in the germline V gene (reference sequence). CDR3 length equals 15 residues. V lost 0 bases and J 0 bases, leaving 11 bases between the germline ends. The DNA for the CDR3 is TGTGCCTGGAGTGTACTGGGGGGCATGAACACTGAAGCTTTCTTT. Translated: CAWSVLGGMNTEAFF.

By frequency in the sample, this clonotype is large (0.1 to 1%). The V gene is TRBV20-1, the J gene TRBJ2-7, with D maybe TRBD2 (6 bases). Germline V gives CDR1 DFQATT, CDR2 SNEGSKA (reference sequence). The CDR3 loop spans 14 amino acids. Trimming removed 6 bases at V and 0 bases at J, with 15 bases between. CDR3 sequence reads: CSAHGQEGSYEQYF. The CDR3 DNA reads TGCAGTGCCCACGGCCAGGAGGGCTCCTACGAGCAGTACTTC.

Judged by abundance, this clonotype is large (0.1 to 1%). The chain carries TRBV29-1 and TRBJ2-5; possible D gene TRBD1, 7 bases. Trimming pared 1 base from V and 5 bases from J, leaving 11 bases between. The CDR3 contains 13 residues. Germline CDR1 is SQVTM and CDR2 is ANQGSEA. The CDR3: CSVEGAGGETQYF. Here the CDR3 DNA reads TGCAGCGTTGAAGGCGCAGGGGGGGAGACCCAGTACTTC.

Only a few counts were recorded for this clonotype. V and J are TRBV5-1 and TRBJ1-1, with TRBD1 as a possible D gene (5 bases). Per the germline V gene, CDR1 is SGHRS and CDR2 is YFSETQ. CDR3 length equals 13 residues. V lost 4 bases, J lost 1 base, and 8 bases lay in between. In nucleotides, the CDR3 is TGCGCCAGCAGCAAGACAGAGAACACTGAAGCTTTCTTT. It encodes CASSKTENTEAFF.

Only a few counts were recorded for this clonotype. The V gene is TRBV5-6, the J gene TRBJ1-2; D not resolved. The CDR3 has 16 amino acids. Germline V gene lookup returns CDR1 SGHDT and CDR2 YYEEEE. Between the trimmed V and J ends, which lost 0 bases and 4 bases, there was a span of 16 bases. Written as DNA, the CDR3 is TGTGCCAGCAGCTTGGAAGTTGGCAGCGAGACCTATGGCTACACCTTC. Translation gives CASSLEVGSETYGYTF.

By share, this clonotype ranks as medium-sized. This chain connects TRBV20-1 to TRBJ2-2, with 8 bases identical to TRBD2. Germline CDR1 and CDR2: DFQATT and SNEGSKA (reference sequence). The V gene end was trimmed by 7 bases and the J gene end by 1 base; junction bases not matched to a gene: 5. CDR3 length equals 14 residues. The CDR3 DNA sequence: TGCAGTGTCTTCGCGGGGGGGAACACCGGGGAGCTGTTTTTT. Amino acids: CSVFAGGNTGELFF.

This clonotype is medium-sized in the sample. The V and J genes are TRBV12-3 or TRBV12-4 and TRBJ2-3; possibly TRBD2 for D (5 bases). The V end lost 2 bases, the J end lost 2 bases, and 8 bases lay between the germline ends. The CDR3 has 14 residues. The CDR3 loop is CASSLRGNTDTQYF. CDR3 coding DNA: TGTGCCAGCAGTTTACGGGGAAACACAGATACGCAGTATTTT.

This clonotype is deemed large. V gene TRBV28 combines with J gene TRBJ2-7; 8 nucleotides align to TRBD1. Trimming removed 0 bases from V and 4 bases from J; junction bases left unmatched: 5. This CDR3 spans 15 amino acids. CDR1 is MDHEN, CDR2 SYDVKM, per germline. CDR3: CASSLWDRVKYEQYF. The CDR3 DNA is TGTGCCAGCAGTTTATGGGACAGGGTGAAGTACGAGCAGTACTTC. Full variable domain (missing parts from reference TRBV28 and TRBJ2-7): DVKVTQSSRYLVKRTGEKVFLECVQDMDHENMFWYRQDPGLGLRLIYFSYDVKMKEKGDIPEGYSVSREKKERFSLILESASTNQTSMYLCASSLWDRVKYEQYFGPGTRLTVT.

This chain joins TRBV11-2 and TRBJ2-3; TRBD1 is a possible D gene (5 bases). The V end lost 11 bases, the J end lost 3 bases, and 21 bases lay between the germline ends. Germline values: CDR1 SGHAT, CDR2 FQNNGV. CDR3 length: 15 residues. CDR3 sequence (DNA): TGTGCCGGCGGATGGGGCTTCTATCGTACAGATACGCAGTATTTT. Its translation is CAGGWGFYRTDTQYF.

Judged by abundance, this clonotype is medium-sized. The chain carries TRBV20-1 and TRBJ2-2, with 9 bases aligning to TRBD2. With V trimmed by 6 bases and J by 6 bases, 5 bases remained unmatched. This CDR3 spans 13 amino acids. Germline CDR1 DFQATT, CDR2 SNEGSKA (reference sequence). The CDR3 DNA follows: TGCAGTGCCGGACAGCGGGAGGCCGGGGAGCTGTTTTTT. Amino acid sequence: CSAGQREAGELFF.

This clonotype is judged large (0.1 to 1%). This sequence joins TRBV29-1 and TRBJ2-5; D remains ambiguous. Germline CDR1 and CDR2: SQVTM and ANQGSEA. Trimming took 4 bases from V and 5 from J, leaving 8 bases between them. The CDR3 extends over 11 amino acids. The CDR3: CSVGGGETQYF. CDR3 nucleotides: TGCAGCGTTGGTGGTGGGGAGACCCAGTACTTC.

By sample fraction, this clonotype is medium-sized. The genes are TRBV29-1 and TRBJ2-3, with D unresolved. There are 15 residues in the CDR3. V lost 1 base to trimming and J lost 4 bases, with 15 bases between them. CDR1 and CDR2 (germline): SQVTM, ANQGSEA. The CDR3 DNA follows: TGCAGCGTTGAAGGGGGTCAGGAGAGAGCAGATACGCAGTATTTT. As protein: CSVEGGQERADTQYF.

A remark on this clonotype: A junction end diverges from the germline sequence, so it may reflect a read error. The rearrangement joins TRBV19 to TRBJ2-3; no definite D call. From germline, CDR1 is LNHDA and CDR2 SQIVND (reference sequence). This CDR3 has 15 residues. The CDR3 DNA sequence: TGCGCCAGTAGTATAACGCCCATCTACCCAGATACGCAGTATTTT. Amino acid sequence: CASSITPIYPDTQYF.

This clonotype ranks as large. The chain has TRBV29-1 and TRBJ2-7, with D unclear. The V end lost 7 bases, the J end lost 1 base, and 11 bases lay between the germline ends. The CDR3 contains 12 residues. CDR1 is SQVTM, CDR2 ANQGSEA, per germline. The CDR3 DNA reads as TGCAGCGCCGCAGACGCTTCCTACGAGCAGTACTTC. Protein: CSAADASYEQYF.